Listed below are T cell receptor beta chains from one sample, sequenced in a study of CD8+CD57+ T cells in acquired aplastic anemia. TCRdb ran MiXCR on the reads and lists one entry per CDR3 protein. The table lists about 110,000 distinct CDR3 sequences, about half of them singletons. The sample consisted of sorted CD4+, CD8+, or CD8+CD57+ T cells (not recorded which) from PBMCs. Receptor source: a human donor in good health, serving as a control. The CDR3 runs from the conserved cysteine through the conserved F or W. A D gene is named only where the DNA matches it firmly. Clone size is not always given. Where it is, it says once, few, many or a class for expanded clones.

j_call: TRBJ2-5
clone_size: NA
d_call: NA
v_call: TRBV2
cdr3_nt: TGTGCCAGCAGTTACTCCGGAATTGGAGAGACCCAGTACTTC
cdr3_aa: CASSYSGIGETQYF

j_call: TRBJ2-5
clone_size: NA
d_call: TRBD2
v_call: TRBV5-4
cdr3_nt: TGTGCCAGCAGCTTGGAGCGGGGGGGGCCTGAGACCCAGTACTTC
cdr3_aa: CASSLERGGPETQYF

j_call: TRBJ2-2
clone_size: NA
d_call: TRBD1
v_call: TRBV6-2/TRBV6-3
cdr3_nt: TGTGCCAGCAGTTACTCGTGGGGAAGACAGGGGTACACCGGGGAGCTGTTTTTT
cdr3_aa: CASSYSWGRQGYTGELFF

j_call: TRBJ2-1
clone_size: many
d_call: TRBD2
v_call: TRBV10-3
cdr3_nt: TGTGCCATCAGAGAGTTCGGGGGGGCCGTTTACAATGAGCAGTTCTTC
cdr3_aa: CAIREFGGAVYNEQFF

j_call: TRBJ2-5
clone_size: few
d_call: TRBD2
v_call: TRBV25-1
cdr3_nt: TGTGCCAGCAGTGGGGGGGGCGGGGGGGCCGGGGAGACCCAGTACTTC
cdr3_aa: CASSGGGGGAGETQYF

j_call: TRBJ1-1
clone_size: NA
d_call: TRBD1
v_call: TRBV5-1
cdr3_nt: TGCGCCAGCAGCGTGCCACTTGGACAGGGTGGCACTGAAGCTTTCTTT
cdr3_aa: CASSVPLGQGGTEAFF

j_call: TRBJ2-7
clone_size: many
d_call: NA
v_call: TRBV5-4
cdr3_nt: TGTGCCAGCAGCTTGCAGGGTAGGTCCTACGAGCAGTACTTC
cdr3_aa: CASSLQGRSYEQYF

j_call: TRBJ1-2
clone_size: many
d_call: NA
v_call: TRBV12-3/TRBV12-4
cdr3_nt: TGTGCCAGCAGTTTGGACAGCTATGGCTACACCTTC
cdr3_aa: CASSLDSYGYTF

j_call: TRBJ2-3
clone_size: many
d_call: TRBD1
v_call: TRBV20-1
cdr3_nt: TGCAGTGCTAGAACCTACAGGGGATCTTTTGACACAGATACGCAGTATTTT
cdr3_aa: CSARTYRGSFDTDTQYF

j_call: TRBJ1-1
clone_size: NA
d_call: NA
v_call: TRBV29-1
cdr3_nt: TGCAGCTTTTTAGGGGATGGCACTGAAGCTTTCTTT
cdr3_aa: CSFLGDGTEAFF

j_call: TRBJ1-6
clone_size: NA
d_call: NA
v_call: TRBV9
cdr3_nt: TGTGCCAGCAGCGTGTCCAATTCACCCCTCCACTTT
cdr3_aa: CASSVSNSPLHF

j_call: TRBJ1-2
clone_size: NA
d_call: NA
v_call: TRBV7-8
cdr3_nt: TGTGCCAGCAGCTTAATCGGGAGTAAGGGCTATGGCTACGCCTTC
cdr3_aa: CASSLIGSKGYGYAF

j_call: TRBJ2-7
clone_size: NA
d_call: NA
v_call: TRBV29-1
cdr3_nt: TGCAGCGTTGAAGAGGAGGGGAACTACGAGCAGTACTTC
cdr3_aa: CSVEEEGNYEQYF

j_call: TRBJ1-2
clone_size: NA
d_call: TRBD1
v_call: TRBV20-1
cdr3_nt: TGCAGTCCTAACAGGGGAGGGTATGGCTACACCTTC
cdr3_aa: CSPNRGGYGYTF

j_call: TRBJ1-2
clone_size: many
d_call: NA
v_call: TRBV5-1
cdr3_nt: TGCGCCAGCAGCTTGGCCGTGGGCTACACCTTC
cdr3_aa: CASSLAVGYTF

j_call: TRBJ2-7
clone_size: many
d_call: NA
v_call: TRBV30
cdr3_nt: TGTGCCTGGAGTGTACCTCACCGAGCCTACGAGCAGTACTTC
cdr3_aa: CAWSVPHRAYEQYF

j_call: TRBJ2-3
clone_size: NA
d_call: NA
v_call: TRBV29-1
cdr3_nt: TGCAGCGTTGGATGGGCAGGTTACACAGATACGCAGTATTTT
cdr3_aa: CSVGWAGYTDTQYF

j_call: TRBJ1-1
clone_size: NA
d_call: NA
v_call: TRBV12-3/TRBV12-4
cdr3_nt: TGTGCCAGCGGCGAGGCTTTCTTT
cdr3_aa: CASGEAFF